This T cell receptor (beta chain) was documented in a study of graft-versus-host responses after intestinal transplantation. Turning to the study itself: All recipients were transplanted with multivisceral, liver-intestinal, or isolated intestinal grafts. Study findings and constraints: Maximum circulating GvH clone levels tracked with early post-transplant HvG decreases.

Using immunoSEQ multiplex PCR, the repertoire was profiled, and TCRdb retains in-frame clones only, with some absent. The table shows some 70,000 clones, with roughly 92% occurring only once. The V end was cut by 3 bases, the J end by 5 bases, with 17 bases between. The germline V gene encodes CDR1 SGHRS and CDR2 YFSETQ. This CDR3 region has 15 residues. As regards this clone: Its target is unknown.

This clonotype originated in a human patient who received an intestinal transplant, so some T cells may come from the graft donor. The rearrangement uses TRBV5-1 and TRBJ1-2; D ambiguous. The sequencing here drew on bone marrow, taken around 720 days after intestinal transplantation. The CDR3 nucleotides are TGCGCCAGCAGCTCCAATGGAGGGTTTGAGTATGGCTACACCTTC. Translation gives CASSSNGGFEYGYTF.